One TCR beta chain is described in this entry. PCR used 60 Vbeta primers and 13 Jbeta primers. Sequencing was performed with immunoSEQ multiplex PCR; in TCRdb, only in-frame clones are kept and a portion is missing. The table lists 85,000 to 100,000 clones, about 79% of them singletons. V shed 4 bases and J shed 2 bases, with 8 bases lying between them. Per germline, CDR1 KGHSH and CDR2 LQKENI. The CDR3 runs 13 residues. This entry belongs to a study of cytomegalovirus exposure and HLA in healthy donors. This chain connects TRBV18 to TRBJ1-1; weak D call: TRBD1 (5 bases). Sequences were obtained from PBMCs. This sequence was found in a male donor in good health and CMV-seropositive. The CDR3 nucleotides read TGTGCCAGCTCACAGGGGCGCAACACTGAAGCTTTCTTT. Amino acids: CASSQGRNTEAFF.